A selection of T cell receptor beta chains follows, all from one sample in a study of blood T cell repertoires in COVID-19. The repertoire was sequenced with immunoSEQ multiplex PCR; TCRdb's copy has only in-frame clones and lacks some. The table lists a few hundred thousand clones, 65% to 90% of them singletons. Sequencing was performed on peripheral blood. Receptors were obtained from a man aged 25 to 45 with active or convalescent COVID-19. Each CDR3 is given with its conserved first and last residue. D genes are given only for firm matches. Clone size is given for some rows only: seen once, a few or many times, or a class if the clone is expanded.

>15|TRBJ2-1|.|.|TRBV3-1/TRBV3-2
TGTGCCACCTACCCGGGACTCCGATCCACCAATGAGCAGTTCTTC
CATYPGLRSTNEQFF
>15|TRBJ2-3|.|TRBD2|TRBV7-2
TGTGCCAGCAGCTTCACTAGCGGGGATACAGATACGCAGTATTTT
CASSFTSGDTDTQYF
>14|TRBJ1-4|.|.|TRBV6-1
TGTGCCAGCAGTGAAACCAGAACAGGGGAAAAACTGTTTTTT
CASSETRTGEKLFF
>19|TRBJ2-1|.|.|TRBV18
TGTGCCAGCTCACCACCGACGGGAACTCTTAGGCCTCACTACAATGAGCAGTTCTTC
CASSPPTGTLRPHYNEQFF
>15|TRBJ1-4|.|TRBD1|TRBV28
TGTGCCAGCAGTGCCCCGAGGGGGCAGGTTGAAAAACTGTTTTTT
CASSAPRGQVEKLFF
>15|TRBJ1-1|.|TRBD1|TRBV5-1
TGCGCCAGCAGCTCCCTACAGGGGGCGGACCTTGAAGCTTTCTTT
CASSSLQGADLEAFF
>14|TRBJ2-1|.|TRBD2|TRBV7-3
TGTGCCAGCAGCGCCGGGACTAGAATCCATGAGCAGTTCTTC
CASSAGTRIHEQFF
>12|TRBJ1-2|.|.|TRBV5-1
TGCGCCAGCAAATCCTCGGACTATGGCTACACCTTC
CASKSSDYGYTF
>16|TRBJ1-5|once|.|TRBV11-3
TGTGCCAGCAGCTTAGGGGTTCAGGATCCCAATCAGCCCCAGCATTTT
CASSLGVQDPNQPQHF
>15|TRBJ2-7|.|TRBD1|TRBV7-7
TGTGCCAGCAGCTTAGGTCCGGGACAGGGCTACGAGCAGTACTTC
CASSLGPGQGYEQYF
>16|TRBJ1-6|once|.|TRBV7-2
TGTGCCAGCAGCTTGACACCCAGCTCCTATAATTCACCCCTCCACTTT
CASSLTPSSYNSPLHF
>15|TRBJ2-7|.|TRBD2|TRBV4-3
TGCGCCAGCAGCCAAGGACTAGCGGGGGGCTACGAGCAGTACTTC
CASSQGLAGGYEQYF
>14|TRBJ2-2|.|.|TRBV7-3
TGTGCCAGCAGCCCCCCCGCGAACACCGGGGAGCTGTTTTTT
CASSPPANTGELFF
>16|TRBJ2-5|.|TRBD2|TRBV4-3
TGCGCCAGCAGCCAAGGAATAGCGGGGGGGCAAGAGACCCAGTACTTC
CASSQGIAGGQETQYF
>12|TRBJ2-7|.|.|TRBV24-1
TGTGCCACGATGCTAGTGAGTTACGAGCAGTACTTC
CATMLVSYEQYF
>16|TRBJ1-4|few|.|TRBV9
TGTGCCAGCAGCCGGACGGGAGATGCAACTAATGAAAAACTGTTTTTT
CASSRTGDATNEKLFF
>16|TRBJ2-5|.|.|TRBV5-1
TGCGCCAGCAGCTCAGGACGACAGGACTCCCAAGAGACCCAGTACTTC
CASSSGRQDSQETQYF
>17|TRBJ1-6|few|TRBD1|TRBV2
TGTGCCAGCAAAAGGCCGGATGGACAGGGTAGGGGTTCACCCCTCCACTTT
CASKRPDGQGRGSPLHF
>11|TRBJ2-1|.|.|TRBV6-5
TGTGCCGCAGGGGAAAACAATGAGCAGTTCTTC
CAAGENNEQFF
>16|TRBJ2-2|.|.|TRBV4-2
TGTGCCAGCAGCCAAGTAATCAGGGGAAGTACCGGGGAGCTGTTTTTT
CASSQVIRGSTGELFF
>16|TRBJ1-5|.|.|TRBV4-1
TGCGCCAGCAGCCAAGACTGGTTAGGGGCGTCTGGGGCCCAGCATTTT
CASSQDWLGASGAQHF
>16|TRBJ2-1|.|TRBD2|TRBV3-1/TRBV3-2
TGTGCCACCGGGACTAGCGGGGGGACCTCTTGGAATGAGCAGTTCTTC
CATGTSGGTSWNEQFF
>15|TRBJ2-7|.|TRBD2|TRBV15
TGTGCCACCAGCAGGGGACTAGCGGGGGCCTACGAGCAGTACTTC
CATSRGLAGAYEQYF
>14|TRBJ2-7|.|TRBD1|TRBV4-3
TGCGCCAGCAGTCCCGGGACAGGAGACTACGAGCAGTACTTC
CASSPGTGDYEQYF
>14|TRBJ1-2|.|TRBD1|TRBV5-6
TGTGCCAGCAGCATTGGGACAGGGGTTGATGGCTACACCTTC
CASSIGTGVDGYTF
>15|TRBJ2-5|.|TRBD2|TRBV9
TGTGCCAGCAGCCCCGGGACTAGCGGGGGTCATACCCAGTACTTC
CASSPGTSGGHTQYF
>17|TRBJ2-2|.|TRBD2|TRBV5-1
TGCGCCAGCAGCTTGACGGTAGCGGGGGGAAGCACCGGGGAGCTGTTTTTT
CASSLTVAGGSTGELFF
>16|TRBJ2-7|once|.|TRBV5-4
TGTGCCAGCAGTTCTCCCCGGACTACCCCCTCCTACGAGCAGTACTTC
CASSSPRTTPSYEQYF
>14|TRBJ2-2|.|TRBD2|TRBV10-2
TGCGCCAGCAGGACTAGCGGGGGGACCGGGGAGCTGTTTTTT
CASRTSGGTGELFF
>14|TRBJ1-3|few|.|TRBV29-1
TGCAGCGCTCGGAACAGGAGCTCTGGAAACACCATATATTTT
CSARNRSSGNTIYF
>14|TRBJ2-3|.|.|TRBV6-4
TGTGCCAGCAGCCTCGGCGGGGGCACAGATACGCAGTATTTT
CASSLGGGTDTQYF
>17|TRBJ2-1|many|.|TRBV12-5
TGTGCTAGTGGTTTGGTACCATTGGGGGTACGGGGGAATGAGCAGTTCTTC
CASGLVPLGVRGNEQFF